These 27 T cell receptor beta chains share one sample of origin, sequenced in a study of shared clonotypes between healthy human individuals. Clones were sequenced by immunoSEQ multiplex PCR, and TCRdb holds only the in-frame ones, with some missing. The sample carries around 980,000 clones, around 78% recorded once. Sequencing input: memory CD4+ T cells from PBMCs. Subset here: CD45RA-negative fraction. All receptors come from a man younger than 35 in good health. Some clones in this sample may be carry-over from other donors' samples.

V usage is TRBV5-1 and J usage is TRBJ2-7; 8 bases match TRBD2. The CDR3 loop spans 14 amino acids. CDR1 is SGHRS and CDR2 is YFSETQ in the germline V gene. The V segment lost 3 bases and the J segment 6 bases; nucleotides outside the gene matches: 8. This chain's CDR3 is CASSWGTSNPEQYF. The CDR3, as DNA: TGCGCCAGCAGCTGGGGGACTAGTAACCCCGAGCAGTACTTC. Complete variable domain (other parts from reference TRBV5-1 and TRBJ2-7): KAGVTQTPRYLIKTRGQQVTLSCSPISGHRSVSWYQQTPGQGLQFLFEYFSETQRNKGNFPGRFSGRQFSNSRSEMNVSTLELGDSALYLCASSWGTSNPEQYFGPGTRLTVT.

This clone was detected once. The chain employs TRBV28 and TRBJ2-7; maybe TRBD1 (5 bases). Germline loops: CDR1 MDHEN, CDR2 SYDVKM. V was trimmed by 10 bases and J by 2 bases, leaving 12 bases between them. This CDR3 spans 12 amino acids. As DNA, the CDR3 is TGTGCCACCAGGGTTTGGACCTACGAGCAGTACTTC. As protein: CATRVWTYEQYF.

This chain connects TRBV2 to TRBJ1-4, with TRBD1 as a possible D gene (6 bases). The CDR3 runs to 14 residues. Trimming left V 4 bases short and J 3 bases short, with 9 bases between. Looked up from germline, CDR1 is SNHLY and CDR2 is FYNNEI. This CDR3 is CASSAQGSNEKLFF. DNA for the CDR3: TGTGCCAGCAGTGCTCAGGGGTCTAATGAAAAACTGTTTTTT.

The chain is built from TRBV7-2 and TRBJ2-7; perhaps TRBD2 as D (6 bases). Trimming took off 1 base at V and 1 base at J, with 14 bases between the two ends. The CDR3 has 16 amino acids. Germline V gives CDR1 SGHTA, CDR2 FQGNSA. CDR3 loop: CASSLVGSSASYEQYF. CDR3 bases: TGTGCCAGCAGCTTAGTAGGGTCTAGCGCTTCCTACGAGCAGTACTTC. Full variable domain (rest looked up from reference TRBV7-2 and TRBJ2-7): GAGVSQSPSNKVTEKGKDVELRCDPISGHTALYWYRQSLGQGLEFLIYFQGNSAPDKSGLPSDRFSAERTGGSVSTLTIQRTQQEDSAVYLCASSLVGSSASYEQYFGPGTRLTVT.

This sequence joins TRBV5-1 and TRBJ2-5; D tentatively fits TRBD1 or TRBD2 (5 bases each). The CDR3 is 13 amino acids. The germline V and J ends were trimmed by 4 bases and 5 bases, with 12 bases remaining between them. The germline V gene has CDR1 SGHRS and CDR2 YFSETQ. CDR3 sequence: CASSPQGGETQYF. DNA of the CDR3: TGCGCCAGCAGCCCCCAGGGCGGGGAGACCCAGTACTTC.

This sequence joins TRBV7-6 and TRBJ2-1, with D uncertain. Per the germline V gene, CDR1 is SGHVS and CDR2 is FNYEAQ. This CDR3 spans 13 amino acids. V lost 1 base and J lost 6, with 7 bases in between. In nucleotides, the CDR3 is TGTGCCAGCAGCTTAGGAAAGCTCAATGAGCAGTTCTTC. The encoded protein is CASSLGKLNEQFF.

This clone has a single count. The chain carries TRBV6-5 and TRBJ2-3; D unclear. CDR3 length: 13 amino acids. V was clipped by 2 bases and J by 6 bases, with 9 bases between them. Germline CDR1 is MNHEY and CDR2 is SVGAGI. The CDR3 coding sequence is TGTGCCAGCAGTTACAACGTGGCCGATACGCAGTATTTT. It encodes CASSYNVADTQYF.

Comment on this clone: The sample has other DNA sequences that encode this CDR3 too. This chain uses TRBV7-2 with TRBJ2-3; D possibly corresponds to TRBD1 (5 bases). V lost 1 base and J 4 bases, leaving 9 bases between the germline ends. This CDR3 has 14 residues. Looked up from germline, CDR1 is SGHTA and CDR2 is FQGNSA. CDR3 in amino acids: CASSLVQGADTQYF. In DNA form, the CDR3 reads TGTGCCAGCAGCTTAGTTCAGGGTGCAGATACGCAGTATTTT.

This clone was counted ten times or more. Given a much more abundant clone one base away, this may be a read error. Different DNA sequences within this sample yield the same CDR3. The gene calls are TRBV7-9 and TRBJ1-1; D might be TRBD1 (5 bases). The CDR3 consists of 13 residues. Germline V gene sequence: CDR1 SEHNR, CDR2 FQNEAQ (reference sequence). Trimming cost V 5 bases and J 1 base, with 8 bases left between them. The CDR3 sequence: CASSLGQNTEAFF. As DNA, the CDR3 is TGTGCCAGCAGCCTCGGACAGAACACTGAAGCTTTCTTT.

Note on this clone: A read error may account for a junction end that differs from germline. The rearrangement uses TRBV28 and TRBJ1-4; 7 bases are a match to TRBD1. From germline, CDR1 is MDHEN and CDR2 SYDVKM. The CDR3 spans 14 residues. This CDR3 reads CASSLSGGDEKPFF. The CDR3 nucleotides are TGTGCCAGCAGTCTATCAGGGGGGGATGAAAAACCGTTTTTT. The complete variable domain, with remaining parts taken from reference TRBV28 and TRBJ1-4, reads DVKVTQSSRYLVKRTGEKVFLECVQDMDHENMFWYRQDPGLGLRLIYFSYDVKMKEKGDIPEGYSVSREKKERFSLILESASTNQTSMYLCASSLSGGDEKPFFGSGTQLSVL.

On this clone itself: The junction departs from the called germline gene at one end, perhaps through a read error. The V call is TRBV29-1, the J call TRBJ2-1; 8 nucleotides match TRBD1. Germline CDR1 reads SQVTM; CDR2 reads ANQGSEA. The CDR3 consists of 12 residues. CDR3 protein: CSVEDPRTGKIF. Written as DNA, the CDR3 is TGCAGCGTTGAAGATCCCCGGACAGGGAAGATCTTC.

V usage is TRBV29-1 and J usage is TRBJ1-1; D is unresolved. Trimming took 1 base from V and 5 from J, leaving 14 bases between them. The germline CDR1 and CDR2 sequences are SQVTM and ANQGSEA. This CDR3 spans 14 amino acids. CDR3: CSVEGVVRRTEAFF. The CDR3, as DNA: TGCAGCGTTGAAGGGGTTGTGAGGAGGACTGAAGCTTTCTTT.

The chain's CDR3 is CASSFPGTSYTEAFF. Written as DNA, the CDR3 is TGTGCCAGCAGTTTTCCCGGAACCAGCTACACTGAAGCTTTCTTT. The chain uses TRBV28 and TRBJ1-1; D gene uncertain. The CDR3 consists of 15 residues. V was cut by 3 bases and J by 3 bases, with 14 bases left in between. Germline V gene data show CDR1 as MDHEN and CDR2 as SYDVKM.

CDR3 nucleotides: TGCGCCAGCAGCTTGGCGGCCTCGGGAAACATTCAGTACTTC. Protein product: CASSLAASGNIQYF. This sequence joins TRBV5-1 and TRBJ2-4; D is uncertain. The CDR3 runs to 14 residues. Trimming stripped 0 bases from V and 6 bases from J, with 10 bases between. Germline values: CDR1 SGHRS, CDR2 YFSETQ.

The chain is built from TRBV4-3 and TRBJ2-1; D is perhaps TRBD2 (6 bases). V gave up 0 bases and J gave up 9 bases, with 21 bases separating them. The V gene's germline CDR1 is LGHNA and CDR2 YSLEER. The CDR3 loop spans 17 amino acids. The CDR3 protein is CASSQDYLAGRMSEQFF. The CDR3 region has the DNA TGCGCCAGCAGCCAAGATTACTTGGCGGGAAGAATGAGTGAGCAGTTCTTC.

The chain recombines TRBV4-1 with TRBJ1-3; D is undetermined. V lost 1 base and J 0 bases, leaving 4 bases between the germline ends. CDR3 length: 14 amino acids. Germline lookup yields CDR1 MGHRA and CDR2 YSYEKL. CDR3 bases: TGCGCCAGCAGCCAAGCGGTCTCTGGAAACACCATATATTTT. This sequence encodes CASSQAVSGNTIYF.

This clone was counted only a few times. One base away lies a much larger clone, so this may be a sequencing read error. J is TRBJ1-4 and V is TRBV11-2; 11 bases match TRBD1. After removal of 5 bases from V and 8 bases from J, the junction contained 4 bases not matched to a gene. This CDR3 contains 14 residues. Per the germline V gene, CDR1 is SGHAT and CDR2 is FQNNGV. The CDR3 reads CASSPGQGAEKLFF. The CDR3 nucleotides are TGTGCCAGCAGCCCCGGACAGGGGGCAGAAAAACTGTTTTTT.

This clone was observed a few times. V and J are TRBV19 and TRBJ1-1; D gene unclear. Germline CDR1 and CDR2: LNHDA and SQIVND (reference sequence). Trimming removed 1 base at V and 1 base at J, with 13 bases between. The CDR3 is made up of 16 amino acids. The CDR3 sequence: CASSIVLIGQNTEAFF. The CDR3 DNA is TGTGCCAGTAGTATAGTTTTGATTGGGCAGAACACTGAAGCTTTCTTT. Filled out from reference TRBV19 and TRBJ1-1, the complete variable domain reads DGGITQSPKYLFRKEGQNVTLSCEQNLNHDAMYWYRQDPGQGLRLIYYSQIVNDFQKGDIAEGYSVSREKKESFPLTVTSAQKNPTAFYLCASSIVLIGQNTEAFFGQGTRLTVV.

The V and J genes are TRBV7-2 and TRBJ1-2; D call uncertain. CDR1 and CDR2 from the germline V gene are SGHTA and FQGNSA. Trimming left V 5 bases short and J 9 bases short, with 19 bases between. The CDR3 loop spans 14 amino acids. The CDR3 reads CASSPGASRSSYTF. The CDR3 nucleotides read TGTGCCAGCAGCCCGGGCGCCTCTCGAAGCAGCTACACCTTC. Complete variable domain (other parts from reference TRBV7-2 and TRBJ1-2): GAGVSQSPSNKVTEKGKDVELRCDPISGHTALYWYRQSLGQGLEFLIYFQGNSAPDKSGLPSDRFSAERTGGSVSTLTIQRTQQEDSAVYLCASSPGASRSSYTFGSGTRLTVV.

The rearrangement uses TRBV29-1 and TRBJ2-1; D gene uncertain. The CDR3 runs to 13 residues. Germline values: CDR1 SQVTM, CDR2 ANQGSEA. The V gene lost 1 base and the J gene lost 12 bases, with 16 bases spanning the gap. CDR3 in DNA: TGCAGCGTTGAAGTTTCCCGGTTGCGCGCGCAGTTCTTC. Residues: CSVEVSRLRAQFF.

J is TRBJ2-3 and V is TRBV27; D is possibly TRBD1 or TRBD2 (5 bases each). The CDR3 length is 15 residues. V lost 8 bases to trimming and J lost 0 bases, with 15 bases between them. Germline V gives CDR1 MNHEY, CDR2 SMNVEV (reference sequence). The CDR3 loop reads CASRYSGPSTDTQYF. For the CDR3, the DNA is TGTGCCAGCCGATATTCGGGGCCTAGCACAGATACGCAGTATTTT.

CDR3 residues: CASSPWDGSGANVLTF. The CDR3, as DNA: TGTGCCAGCAGCCCATGGGACGGCTCTGGGGCCAACGTCCTGACTTTC. The chain has TRBV4-2 and TRBJ2-6, with D tentatively TRBD1 or TRBD2 (5 bases each). From germline, CDR1 is LGHNA and CDR2 YNFKEQ. V was cut by 4 bases and J by 0 bases, with 10 bases left in between. The CDR3 is 16 residues long.

In its sample, this clone was seen once. The same CDR3 arises from other DNA sequences in this sample as well. This sequence joins TRBV5-1 and TRBJ1-1; tentatively, D is TRBD1 (5 bases). The germline V gene has CDR1 SGHRS and CDR2 YFSETQ. This CDR3 contains 13 residues. V gave up 2 bases and J gave up 4 bases, with 9 bases separating them. CDR3 region: CASSFQGSTEAFF. CDR3 bases: TGCGCCAGCAGCTTCCAGGGAAGCACTGAAGCTTTCTTT.

CDR3 loop: CASSLETAYGYTF. The CDR3 DNA follows: TGTGCCAGCAGCTTAGAGACTGCTTATGGCTACACCTTC. This sequence joins TRBV7-9 and TRBJ1-2; D is unresolved. The germline V gene has CDR1 SEHNR and CDR2 FQNEAQ (reference sequence). The CDR3 contains 13 residues. V shed 1 base and J shed 5 bases, with 8 bases lying between them. Complete variable domain (other parts from reference TRBV7-9 and TRBJ1-2): DTGVSQNPRHKITKRGQNVTFRCDPISEHNRLYWYRQTLGQGPEFLTYFQNEAQLEKSRLLSDRFSAERPKGSFSTLEIQRTEQGDSAMYLCASSLETAYGYTFGSGTRLTVV.

The genes are TRBV5-1 and TRBJ2-5; D ambiguous. Germline V CDR1 and CDR2: SGHRS, YFSETQ. The CDR3 consists of 14 residues. V lost 0 bases and J lost 5, with 11 bases in between. The CDR3 nucleotides read TGCGCCAGCAGCTTGGCCGCGGCAACGGAGACCCAGTACTTC. Amino acid sequence: CASSLAAATETQYF.

The chain joins TRBV18 to TRBJ1-2; D is possibly TRBD1 (5 bases). Germline CDR1 KGHSH, CDR2 LQKENI. V was pared by 0 bases and J by 5 bases, with 16 bases between. The CDR3 extends over 16 amino acids. For the CDR3, the DNA is TGTGCCAGCTCACCACCCTCCTTGAGGGGTTCGTATGGCTACACCTTC. Translation: CASSPPSLRGSYGYTF.

V usage is TRBV6-1 and J usage is TRBJ2-3; 7 bases match TRBD1. Per the germline V gene, CDR1 is MNHNS and CDR2 is SASEGT. With 11 bases clipped from V and 4 bases from J, the junction kept 12 bases outside the gene matches. There are 14 residues in the CDR3. The CDR3: CASSPTGKSDTQYF. CDR3 coding DNA: TGTGCCTCCTCCCCGACAGGGAAGTCAGATACGCAGTATTTT.